Described below is a single T cell receptor beta chain sequence and its context. CDR3 length: 18 amino acids. Germline loops: CDR1 KGHSH, CDR2 LQKENI. The V and J ends lost 1 base and 0 bases respectively, with 16 bases between them. The sample originates from a study of control samples from healthy donors and cancer patients. Sequencing was performed with immunoSEQ multiplex PCR; in TCRdb, only in-frame clones are kept and a portion is missing. The table includes 80,000 or so clones, 90% to 95% detected once. The V gene is TRBV18, the J gene TRBJ2-1; D perhaps matches TRBD1 (5 bases). Material for sequencing was blood. The source of this sequence is a man aged 45-65 years in good health. The CDR3 spells CASSPQRAGSSSYNEQFF. The CDR3 DNA reads as TGTGCCAGCTCACCACAAAGGGCAGGGTCGAGCTCCTACAATGAGCAGTTCTTC.